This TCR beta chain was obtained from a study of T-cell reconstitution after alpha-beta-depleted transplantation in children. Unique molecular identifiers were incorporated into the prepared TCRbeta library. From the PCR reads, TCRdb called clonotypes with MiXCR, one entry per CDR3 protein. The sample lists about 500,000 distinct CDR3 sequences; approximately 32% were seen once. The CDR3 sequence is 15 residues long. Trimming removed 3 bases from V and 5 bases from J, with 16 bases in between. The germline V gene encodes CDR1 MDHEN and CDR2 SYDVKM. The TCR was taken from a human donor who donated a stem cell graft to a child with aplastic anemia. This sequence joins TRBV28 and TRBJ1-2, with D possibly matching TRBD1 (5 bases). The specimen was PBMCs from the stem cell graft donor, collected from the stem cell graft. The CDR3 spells CASSLSLTAPYGYTF. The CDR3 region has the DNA TGTGCCAGCAGTTTGAGTTTGACAGCCCCGTATGGCTACACCTTC.